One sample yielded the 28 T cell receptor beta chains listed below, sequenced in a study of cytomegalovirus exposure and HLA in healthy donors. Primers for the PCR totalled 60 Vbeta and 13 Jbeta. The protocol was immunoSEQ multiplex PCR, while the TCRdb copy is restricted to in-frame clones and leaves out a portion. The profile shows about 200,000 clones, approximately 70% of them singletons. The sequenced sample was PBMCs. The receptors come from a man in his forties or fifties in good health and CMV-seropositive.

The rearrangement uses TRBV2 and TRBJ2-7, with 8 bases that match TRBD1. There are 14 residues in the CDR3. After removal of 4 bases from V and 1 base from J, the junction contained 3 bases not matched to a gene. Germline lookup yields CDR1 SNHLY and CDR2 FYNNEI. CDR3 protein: CASSGRQGSYEQYF. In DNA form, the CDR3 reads TGTGCCAGCAGTGGCCGACAGGGGTCCTACGAGCAGTACTTC.

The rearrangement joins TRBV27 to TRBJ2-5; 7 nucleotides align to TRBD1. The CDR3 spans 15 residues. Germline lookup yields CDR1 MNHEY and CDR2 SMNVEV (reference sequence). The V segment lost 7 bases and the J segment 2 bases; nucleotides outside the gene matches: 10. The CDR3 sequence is CASTQTPGQQETQYF. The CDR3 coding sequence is TGTGCCAGCACTCAAACACCGGGACAGCAAGAGACCCAGTACTTC.

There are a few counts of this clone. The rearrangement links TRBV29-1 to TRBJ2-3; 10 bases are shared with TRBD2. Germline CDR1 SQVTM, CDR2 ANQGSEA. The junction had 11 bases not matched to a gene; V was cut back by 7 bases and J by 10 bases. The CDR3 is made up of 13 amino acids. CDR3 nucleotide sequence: TGCAGCGACCGACCTACTAGCGGGGAAGCGCAGTATTTT. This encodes CSDRPTSGEAQYF.

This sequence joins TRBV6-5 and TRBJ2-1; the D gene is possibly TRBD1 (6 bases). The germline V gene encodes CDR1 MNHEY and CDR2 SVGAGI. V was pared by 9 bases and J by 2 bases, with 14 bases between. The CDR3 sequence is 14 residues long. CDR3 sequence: CASRGSGPYNEQFF. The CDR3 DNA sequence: TGTGCCAGTAGGGGGTCGGGGCCCTACAATGAGCAGTTCTTC.

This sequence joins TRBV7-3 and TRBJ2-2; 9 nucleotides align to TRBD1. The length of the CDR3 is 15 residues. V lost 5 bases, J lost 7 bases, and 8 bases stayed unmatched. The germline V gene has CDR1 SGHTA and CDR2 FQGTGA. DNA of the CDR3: TGTGCCAGCAGCCCTGGACAGGGGAAGAGCGGGGAGCTGTTTTTT. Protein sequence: CASSPGQGKSGELFF.

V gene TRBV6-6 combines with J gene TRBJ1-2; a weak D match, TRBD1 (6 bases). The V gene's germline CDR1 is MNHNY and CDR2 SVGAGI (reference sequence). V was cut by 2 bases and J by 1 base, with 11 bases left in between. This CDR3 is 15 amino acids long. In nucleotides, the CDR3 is TGTGCCAGCAGTTACGCGCTGGACAGTAACTATGGCTACACCTTC. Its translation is CASSYALDSNYGYTF.

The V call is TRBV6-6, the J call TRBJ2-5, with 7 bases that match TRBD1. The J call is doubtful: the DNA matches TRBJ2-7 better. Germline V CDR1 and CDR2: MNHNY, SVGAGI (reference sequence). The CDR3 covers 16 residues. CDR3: CASSYSEGQITYEQYF. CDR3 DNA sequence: TGTGCCAGCAGTTACTCCGAGGGACAGATAACCTACGAGCAGTACTTC.

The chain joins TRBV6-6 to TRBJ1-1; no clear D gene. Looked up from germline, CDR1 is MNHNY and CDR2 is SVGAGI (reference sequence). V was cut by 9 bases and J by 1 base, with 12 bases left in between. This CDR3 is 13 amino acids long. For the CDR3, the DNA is TGTGCCAGTACACCAAGATCGAACACTGAAGCTTTCTTT. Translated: CASTPRSNTEAFF.

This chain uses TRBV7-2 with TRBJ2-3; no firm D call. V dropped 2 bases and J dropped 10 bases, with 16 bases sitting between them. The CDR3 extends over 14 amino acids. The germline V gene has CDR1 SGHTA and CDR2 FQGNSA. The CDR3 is CASSLSAPSPAQYF. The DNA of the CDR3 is TGTGCCAGCAGCTTATCCGCTCCCTCACCGGCGCAGTATTTT.

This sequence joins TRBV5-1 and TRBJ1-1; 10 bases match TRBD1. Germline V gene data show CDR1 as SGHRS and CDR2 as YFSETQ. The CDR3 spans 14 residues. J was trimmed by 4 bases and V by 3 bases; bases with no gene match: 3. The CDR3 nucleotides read TGCGCCAGCAGCTGGACAGGGGGTTCCACTGAAGCTTTCTTT. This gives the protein CASSWTGGSTEAFF.

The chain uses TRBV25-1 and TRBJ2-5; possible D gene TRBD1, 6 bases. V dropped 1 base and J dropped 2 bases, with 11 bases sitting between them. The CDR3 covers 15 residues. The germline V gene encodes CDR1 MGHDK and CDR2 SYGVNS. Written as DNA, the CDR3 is TGTGCCAGCAGTGAATGGCAGGGGATACAAGAGACCCAGTACTTC. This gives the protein CASSEWQGIQETQYF.

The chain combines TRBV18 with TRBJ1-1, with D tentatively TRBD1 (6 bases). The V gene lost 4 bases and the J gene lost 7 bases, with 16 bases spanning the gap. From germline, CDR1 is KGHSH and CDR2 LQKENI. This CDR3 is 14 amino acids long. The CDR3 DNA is TGTGCCAGCTCACAGGTAACAGGGTCGGTTGAAGCTTTCTTT. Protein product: CASSQVTGSVEAFF.

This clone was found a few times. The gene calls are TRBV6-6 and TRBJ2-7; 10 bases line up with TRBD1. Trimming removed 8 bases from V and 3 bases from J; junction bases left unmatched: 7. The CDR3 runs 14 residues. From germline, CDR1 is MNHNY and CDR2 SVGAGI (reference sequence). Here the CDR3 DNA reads TGTGCCAGCCGGGACAGGGGACTTGTCTACGAGCAGTACTTC. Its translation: CASRDRGLVYEQYF.

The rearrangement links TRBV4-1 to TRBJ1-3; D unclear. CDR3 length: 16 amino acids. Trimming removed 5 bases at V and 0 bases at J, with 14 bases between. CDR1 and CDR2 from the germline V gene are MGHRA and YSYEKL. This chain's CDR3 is CASSLSGLISGNTIYF. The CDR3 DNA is TGCGCCAGCAGCTTATCGGGTCTCATCTCTGGAAACACCATATATTTT.

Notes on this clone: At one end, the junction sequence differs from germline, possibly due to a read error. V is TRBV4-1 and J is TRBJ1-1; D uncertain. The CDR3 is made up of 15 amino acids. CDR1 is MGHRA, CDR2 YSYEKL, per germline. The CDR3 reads CASSQESPDQAEAFF. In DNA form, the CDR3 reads TGTGCCAGCAGCCAAGAAAGTCCCGATCAGGCTGAAGCTTTCTTT.

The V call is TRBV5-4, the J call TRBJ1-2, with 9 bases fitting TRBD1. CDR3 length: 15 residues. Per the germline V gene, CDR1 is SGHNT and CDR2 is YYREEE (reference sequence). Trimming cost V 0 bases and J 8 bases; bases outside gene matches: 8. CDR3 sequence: CASSLGDRGLEGYTF. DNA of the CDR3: TGTGCCAGCAGCTTGGGAGACAGGGGGTTGGAGGGCTACACCTTC.

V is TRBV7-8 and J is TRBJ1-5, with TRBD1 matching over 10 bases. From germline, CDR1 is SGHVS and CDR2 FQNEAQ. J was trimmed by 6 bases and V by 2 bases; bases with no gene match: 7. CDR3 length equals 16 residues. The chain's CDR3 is CASSLRDRGESQPQHF. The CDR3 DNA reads TGTGCCAGCAGCTTAAGGGACAGGGGAGAAAGTCAGCCCCAGCATTTT.

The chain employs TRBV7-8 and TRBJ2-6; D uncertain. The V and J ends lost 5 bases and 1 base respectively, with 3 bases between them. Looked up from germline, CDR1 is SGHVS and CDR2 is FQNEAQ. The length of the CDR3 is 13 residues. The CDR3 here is CASSPSGANVLTF. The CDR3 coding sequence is TGTGCCAGCAGCCCGTCTGGGGCCAACGTCCTGACTTTC. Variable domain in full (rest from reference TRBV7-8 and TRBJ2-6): GAGVSQSPRYKVAKRGQDVALRCDPISGHVSLFWYQQALGQGPEFLTYFQNEAQLDKSGLPSDRFFAERPEGSVSTLKIQRTQQEDSAVYLCASSPSGANVLTFGAGSRLTVL.

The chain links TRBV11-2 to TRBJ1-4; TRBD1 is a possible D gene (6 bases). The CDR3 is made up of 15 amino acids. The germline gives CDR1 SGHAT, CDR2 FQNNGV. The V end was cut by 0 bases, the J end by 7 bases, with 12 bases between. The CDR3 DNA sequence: TGTGCCAGCAGCTTAGATCAAGGGGGTCCTGAAAAACTGTTTTTT. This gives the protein CASSLDQGGPEKLFF.

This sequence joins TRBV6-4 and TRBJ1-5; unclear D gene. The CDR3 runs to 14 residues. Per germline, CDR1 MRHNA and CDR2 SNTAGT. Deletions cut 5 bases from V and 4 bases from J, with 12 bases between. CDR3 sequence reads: CASSSDDINQPQHF. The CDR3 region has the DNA TGTGCCAGCAGTTCAGATGACATAAATCAGCCCCAGCATTTT.

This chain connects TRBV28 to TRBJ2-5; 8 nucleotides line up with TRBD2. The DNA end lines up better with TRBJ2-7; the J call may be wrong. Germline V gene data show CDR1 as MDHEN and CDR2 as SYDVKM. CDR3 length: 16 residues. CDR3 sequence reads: CASSLFRGGRTHEQYF. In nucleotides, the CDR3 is TGTGCCAGCAGTTTATTTCGGGGGGGTCGCACCCACGAGCAGTACTTC.

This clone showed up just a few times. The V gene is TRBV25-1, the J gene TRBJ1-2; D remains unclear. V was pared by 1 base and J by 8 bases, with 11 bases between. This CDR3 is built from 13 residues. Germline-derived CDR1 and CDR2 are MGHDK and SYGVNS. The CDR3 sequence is CASSEFVERGYTF. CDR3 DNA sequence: TGTGCCAGCAGTGAATTCGTCGAGCGGGGCTACACCTTC.

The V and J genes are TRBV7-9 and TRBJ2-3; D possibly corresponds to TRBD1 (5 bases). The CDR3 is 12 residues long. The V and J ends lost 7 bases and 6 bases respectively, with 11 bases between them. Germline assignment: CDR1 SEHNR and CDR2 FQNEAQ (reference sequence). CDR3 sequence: CASNQGVDTQYF. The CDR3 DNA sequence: TGTGCCAGCAACCAGGGTGTGGATACGCAGTATTTT. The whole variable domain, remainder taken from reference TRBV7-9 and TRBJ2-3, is DTGVSQNPRHKITKRGQNVTFRCDPISEHNRLYWYRQTLGQGPEFLTYFQNEAQLEKSRLLSDRFSAERPKGSFSTLEIQRTEQGDSAMYLCASNQGVDTQYFGPGTRLTVL.

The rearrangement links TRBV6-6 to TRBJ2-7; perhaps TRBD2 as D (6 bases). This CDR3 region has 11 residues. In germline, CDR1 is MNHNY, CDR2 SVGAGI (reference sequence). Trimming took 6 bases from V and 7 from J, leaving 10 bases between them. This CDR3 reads CASRVEGEQYF. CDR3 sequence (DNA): TGTGCCAGCAGGGTGGAGGGAGAGCAGTACTTC.

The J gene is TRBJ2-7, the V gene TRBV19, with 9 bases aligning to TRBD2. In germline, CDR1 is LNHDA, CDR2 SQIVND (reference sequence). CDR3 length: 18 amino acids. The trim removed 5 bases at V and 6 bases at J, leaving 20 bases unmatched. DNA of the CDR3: TGTGCCAGTAGTTCCGACGGAGGGACTAGCCCTTACCCGATCGAGCAGTACTTC. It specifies CASSSDGGTSPYPIEQYF.

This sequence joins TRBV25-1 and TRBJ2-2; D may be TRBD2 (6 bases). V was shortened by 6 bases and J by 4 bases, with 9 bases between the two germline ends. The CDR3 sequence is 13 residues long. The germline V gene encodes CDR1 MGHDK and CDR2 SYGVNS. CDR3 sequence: CASREGGTGELFF. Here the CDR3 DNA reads TGTGCCAGCAGGGAGGGAGGCACCGGGGAGCTGTTTTTT.

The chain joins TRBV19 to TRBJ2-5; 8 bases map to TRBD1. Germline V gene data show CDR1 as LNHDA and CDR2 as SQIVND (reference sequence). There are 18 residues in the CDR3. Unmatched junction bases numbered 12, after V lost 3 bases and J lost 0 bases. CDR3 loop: CASSIKRAGGRYQETQYF. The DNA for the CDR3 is TGTGCCAGTAGTATTAAGAGAGCAGGGGGCAGGTACCAAGAGACCCAGTACTTC.

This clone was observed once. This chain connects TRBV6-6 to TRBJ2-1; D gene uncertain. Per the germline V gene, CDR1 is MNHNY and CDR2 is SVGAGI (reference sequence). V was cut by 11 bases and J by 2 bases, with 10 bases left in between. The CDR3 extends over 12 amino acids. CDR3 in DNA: TGTGCCGGCGGATCCACCTACAATGAGCAGTTCTTC. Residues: CAGGSTYNEQFF.